The clone carrying this T cell receptor beta chain was seen a few times. Each cDNA held unique molecular identifiers, and template switching gave it a universal primer site. TCRdb re-called the 5' RACE reads with MiXCR, one entry per CDR3 protein. The table has roughly 1.6 million distinct CDR3 sequences, roughly 35% seen once. The sample is drawn from a study of identical twins. The CDR3 is 16 amino acids. The ends were cut back, 2 bases at V and 1 base at J, with 13 bases in the middle. CDR1 SGHRS and CDR2 YFSETQ come from the germline V gene. This clonotype was obtained from a newborn girl in good health. Sample: cord blood. This chain joins TRBV5-1 and TRBJ1-5, with D perhaps TRBD1 (5 bases). The CDR3: CASSFFQGRSNQPQHF. CDR3 nucleotides: TGCGCCAGCAGCTTTTTTCAGGGTCGGAGCAATCAGCCCCAGCATTTT.